Listed below are T cell receptor beta chains from one sample, sequenced in a study of cytomegalovirus exposure and HLA in healthy donors. Libraries were prepared by immunoSEQ multiplex PCR; TCRdb keeps only in-frame clonotypes and omits some of them. The sample has roughly 260,000 clones; 84% are singletons. Input material: PBMCs. These TCRs come from a woman aged 40 to 49 in good health and CMV-seropositive. Each CDR3 is given with its conserved first and last residue. D genes are given only for firm matches. The size of a clone is reported for some rows only, either as once, few or many, or as a class for expanded clones.

d_gene: -; len: 13; v_gene: TRBV29-1; j_gene: TRBJ2-3; abundance: few; CDR3nt: TGCAGCGTTGAGGGAGCCCCCACAGATACGCAGTATTTT; CDR3aa: CSVEGAPTDTQYF
d_gene: TRBD2; len: 17; v_gene: TRBV2; j_gene: TRBJ2-1; abundance: -; CDR3nt: TGTGCCAGCAGTGCTTCCCACTCTAGCGGGAGATTCGATGAGCAGTTCTTC; CDR3aa: CASSASHSSGRFDEQFF
d_gene: TRBD2; len: 14; v_gene: TRBV7-9; j_gene: TRBJ2-7; abundance: once; CDR3nt: TGTGCCAGCAGTCCCGGGACTAGCGGCTACGAGCAGTACTTC; CDR3aa: CASSPGTSGYEQYF
d_gene: -; len: 16; v_gene: TRBV30; j_gene: TRBJ1-6; abundance: once; CDR3nt: TGTGCCTGGAGCTCAACAGGGAGCTCCTATAATTCACCCCTCCACTTT; CDR3aa: CAWSSTGSSYNSPLHF
d_gene: TRBD1; len: 14; v_gene: TRBV6-5; j_gene: TRBJ1-1; abundance: -; CDR3nt: TGTGCCAGCAGCCGAGGACAGGGGGCGACTGAAGCTTTCTTT; CDR3aa: CASSRGQGATEAFF
d_gene: -; len: 16; v_gene: TRBV28; j_gene: TRBJ2-7; abundance: -; CDR3nt: TGTGCCAGCAGTCCTCAGCGGTGGGGGGGCAGCTACGAGCAGTACTTC; CDR3aa: CASSPQRWGGSYEQYF
d_gene: -; len: 14; v_gene: TRBV5-5; j_gene: TRBJ2-3; abundance: -; CDR3nt: TGTGCCAGCAGCTTAGCGGTTACCACAGATACGCAGTATTTT; CDR3aa: CASSLAVTTDTQYF
d_gene: TRBD1; len: 16; v_gene: TRBV19; j_gene: TRBJ2-2; abundance: -; CDR3nt: TGTGCCAGTAGTGGGAAGAGGGGGCAGATAGCCGGGGAGCTGTTTTTT; CDR3aa: CASSGKRGQIAGELFF
d_gene: TRBD1; len: 16; v_gene: TRBV27; j_gene: TRBJ1-1; abundance: once; CDR3nt: TGTGCCAGCAGCCTACAGGGGATTGGAATGAACACTGAAGCTTTCTTT; CDR3aa: CASSLQGIGMNTEAFF
d_gene: -; len: 13; v_gene: TRBV7-9; j_gene: TRBJ1-1; abundance: -; CDR3nt: TGTGCCAGCAGCCCCCGACAGAACACTGAAGCTTTCTTT; CDR3aa: CASSPRQNTEAFF
d_gene: TRBD1; len: 14; v_gene: TRBV6-1; j_gene: TRBJ1-5; abundance: few; CDR3nt: TGTGCCAGCAGGGCGACAGGGGTCAATCAGCCCCAGCATTTT; CDR3aa: CASRATGVNQPQHF
d_gene: TRBD2; len: 16; v_gene: TRBV27; j_gene: TRBJ2-7; abundance: -; CDR3nt: TGTGCCAGCAGTTTAGAAGGGACTAGCGGGAGGTACGAGCAGTACTTC; CDR3aa: CASSLEGTSGRYEQYF
d_gene: TRBD1; len: 16; v_gene: TRBV13; j_gene: TRBJ2-3; abundance: -; CDR3nt: TGTGCCAGCAGCGTCCGGGACAGGGGACTCACAGATACGCAGTATTTT; CDR3aa: CASSVRDRGLTDTQYF
d_gene: TRBD2; len: 13; v_gene: TRBV7-2; j_gene: TRBJ2-7; abundance: -; CDR3nt: TGTGCCAGCAGCTACTCCCGGGAGGACGAGCAGTACTTC; CDR3aa: CASSYSREDEQYF
d_gene: TRBD2; len: 17; v_gene: TRBV15; j_gene: TRBJ2-1; abundance: once; CDR3nt: TGTGCCACCAGCGGACCGCGGGCTAGCGGGAGAGACTATGAGCAGTTCTTC; CDR3aa: CATSGPRASGRDYEQFF
d_gene: TRBD1; len: 14; v_gene: TRBV10-3; j_gene: TRBJ1-2; abundance: -; CDR3nt: TGTGCCATCAGTGGGACAGGGGGCATCGATGGCTACACCTTC; CDR3aa: CAISGTGGIDGYTF
d_gene: -; len: 15; v_gene: TRBV30; j_gene: TRBJ1-4; abundance: -; CDR3nt: TGTGCCTGGAGTGACACAGGAGGGTATAATGAAAAACTGTTTTTT; CDR3aa: CAWSDTGGYNEKLFF
d_gene: TRBD1; len: 13; v_gene: TRBV30; j_gene: TRBJ2-7; abundance: -; CDR3nt: TGTGCCTGCGGGACAGGGGGCGGGAACGAGCAGTACTTC; CDR3aa: CACGTGGGNEQYF
d_gene: TRBD1; len: 15; v_gene: TRBV19; j_gene: TRBJ1-4; abundance: -; CDR3nt: TGTGCCAGTAGTCCCGGGACAGCGTCTAATGAAAAACTGTTTTTT; CDR3aa: CASSPGTASNEKLFF
d_gene: TRBD2; len: 15; v_gene: TRBV7-2; j_gene: TRBJ2-3; abundance: -; CDR3nt: TGTGCCAGCAGCTTAGGGACTAGCGGGATGTATACGCAGTATTTT; CDR3aa: CASSLGTSGMYTQYF
d_gene: TRBD2; len: 17; v_gene: TRBV7-2; j_gene: TRBJ2-7; abundance: few; CDR3nt: TGTGCCAGCAGCCACATCCCCTTTATAGCGGGGGTCGTCGAGCAGTACTTC; CDR3aa: CASSHIPFIAGVVEQYF
d_gene: TRBD1; len: 15; v_gene: TRBV19; j_gene: TRBJ1-2; abundance: -; CDR3nt: TGTGCCAGTAGTATAGTGGGGACAGCGAGGGATGGCTACACCTTC; CDR3aa: CASSIVGTARDGYTF
d_gene: TRBD1; len: 16; v_gene: TRBV28; j_gene: TRBJ2-1; abundance: -; CDR3nt: TGTGCCAGCAGAAGTGACGGGACAGGCAATTTGAATGAGCAGTTCTTC; CDR3aa: CASRSDGTGNLNEQFF
d_gene: TRBD2; len: 16; v_gene: TRBV6-6; j_gene: TRBJ2-7; abundance: -; CDR3nt: TGTGCCAGCAGACTAGAGACTAGCGGGAGCTCCTACGAGCAGTACTTC; CDR3aa: CASRLETSGSSYEQYF
d_gene: -; len: 15; v_gene: TRBV1; j_gene: TRBJ1-1; abundance: -; CDR3nt: TGCACCAGCAGCCTTGAGAAGGGAGGAAACACTGAAGCTTTCTTT; CDR3aa: CTSSLEKGGNTEAFF
d_gene: TRBD1; len: 14; v_gene: TRBV2; j_gene: TRBJ2-7; abundance: -; CDR3nt: TGTGCCAGCAGGAAGGGGGCCCAACCCTACGAGCAGTACTTC; CDR3aa: CASRKGAQPYEQYF
d_gene: -; len: 11; v_gene: TRBV29-1; j_gene: TRBJ2-7; abundance: -; CDR3nt: TGCAGCGTTCCGGGAACTTACGAGCAGTACTTC; CDR3aa: CSVPGTYEQYF
d_gene: -; len: 14; v_gene: TRBV7-9; j_gene: TRBJ2-7; abundance: -; CDR3nt: TGTGCCAGCAGCTTAGCGGGGGCGGCCTACGAGCAGTACTTC; CDR3aa: CASSLAGAAYEQYF
d_gene: -; len: 11; v_gene: TRBV27; j_gene: TRBJ2-7; abundance: -; CDR3nt: TGTGCCAGCAGAGGCGGCTACGAGCAGTACTTC; CDR3aa: CASRGGYEQYF
d_gene: TRBD2; len: 16; v_gene: TRBV19; j_gene: TRBJ2-7; abundance: -; CDR3nt: TGTGCCAGTAGTATGGGCAAAGCGGGGACGGCATACGAGCAGTACTTC; CDR3aa: CASSMGKAGTAYEQYF
d_gene: TRBD1; len: 13; v_gene: TRBV13; j_gene: TRBJ1-2; abundance: -; CDR3nt: TGTGCCAGCAGCCGTCGGACAGGGGACGGCTACACCTTC; CDR3aa: CASSRRTGDGYTF
d_gene: TRBD1; len: 15; v_gene: TRBV27; j_gene: TRBJ2-1; abundance: -; CDR3nt: TGTGCCAGCAGTGAGATCGGGACAGGGGGCAATGAGCAGTTCTTC; CDR3aa: CASSEIGTGGNEQFF
d_gene: TRBD1; len: 13; v_gene: TRBV2; j_gene: TRBJ1-4; abundance: -; CDR3nt: TGTGCCAGCAGTGTAACAGGGGCTGAAAAACTGTTTTTT; CDR3aa: CASSVTGAEKLFF
d_gene: TRBD1; len: 14; v_gene: TRBV25-1; j_gene: TRBJ2-7; abundance: -; CDR3nt: TGTGCCAGCAGTGATACAGGGGCGTTCTACGAGCAGTACTTC; CDR3aa: CASSDTGAFYEQYF
d_gene: -; len: 15; v_gene: TRBV5-1; j_gene: TRBJ2-7; abundance: -; CDR3nt: TGCGCCAGCAGCTTGATTTCATATCCAGCGGGCGAGCAGTACTTC; CDR3aa: CASSLISYPAGEQYF
d_gene: -; len: 13; v_gene: TRBV7-9; j_gene: TRBJ1-2; abundance: -; CDR3nt: TGTGCCAGCAGCTCCAAGACAGGCTATGGCTACACCTTC; CDR3aa: CASSSKTGYGYTF
d_gene: -; len: 15; v_gene: TRBV2; j_gene: TRBJ1-2; abundance: -; CDR3nt: TGTGCCAGCAGTGAAGCGCGAGTAGTTATATATGGCTACACCTTC; CDR3aa: CASSEARVVIYGYTF
d_gene: TRBD1; len: 13; v_gene: TRBV7-9; j_gene: TRBJ1-1; abundance: -; CDR3nt: TGTGCCAGCAGCTTCGGGACAGTCCTAGAAGCTTTCTTT; CDR3aa: CASSFGTVLEAFF
d_gene: TRBD2; len: 13; v_gene: TRBV28; j_gene: TRBJ2-7; abundance: -; CDR3nt: TGTGCCAGCAGCACGGGGGGGGCCTACGAGCAGTACTTC; CDR3aa: CASSTGGAYEQYF
d_gene: TRBD1; len: 14; v_gene: TRBV10-3; j_gene: TRBJ2-7; abundance: -; CDR3nt: TGTGCCATCAGTGAAGGGACAGGGGTCTACGAGCAGTACTTC; CDR3aa: CAISEGTGVYEQYF
d_gene: -; len: 15; v_gene: TRBV29-1; j_gene: TRBJ2-1; abundance: -; CDR3nt: TGCAGCGTTGAAATTACTAGCGGACGACAGGGTGAGCAGTTCTTC; CDR3aa: CSVEITSGRQGEQFF
d_gene: TRBD1; len: 14; v_gene: TRBV7-2; j_gene: TRBJ1-2; abundance: once; CDR3nt: TGTGCCAGCAGCTCTGTCCAGGGGGGCTATGGCTACACCTTC; CDR3aa: CASSSVQGGYGYTF
d_gene: -; len: 19; v_gene: TRBV5-1; j_gene: TRBJ2-3; abundance: -; CDR3nt: TGCGCCCCAGCAGTAAACGATCCTAGGATGGGGAGGGGGACAGATACGCAGTATTTT; CDR3aa: CAPAVNDPRMGRGTDTQYF
d_gene: -; len: 17; v_gene: TRBV4-2; j_gene: TRBJ2-1; abundance: -; CDR3nt: TGTGCCAGCAGCCAAGATGGAGTCTCACCCACACTCAATGAGCAGTTCTTC; CDR3aa: CASSQDGVSPTLNEQFF
d_gene: -; len: 15; v_gene: TRBV5-1; j_gene: TRBJ1-5; abundance: -; CDR3nt: TGCGCCAGCAGCTTGGGCGGGACGGGCAATCAGCCCCAGCATTTT; CDR3aa: CASSLGGTGNQPQHF
d_gene: TRBD1; len: 17; v_gene: TRBV11-3; j_gene: TRBJ2-3; abundance: -; CDR3nt: TGTGCCAGCAGCCACCGAAATTCGGGACAGATCACAGATACGCAGTATTTT; CDR3aa: CASSHRNSGQITDTQYF
d_gene: TRBD2; len: 17; v_gene: TRBV9; j_gene: TRBJ2-5; abundance: -; CDR3nt: TGTGCCAGCAGCGTAGCCGGGTGGCGGGAGGGGCAAGAGACCCAGTACTTC; CDR3aa: CASSVAGWREGQETQYF
d_gene: TRBD2; len: 15; v_gene: TRBV6-5; j_gene: TRBJ2-2; abundance: -; CDR3nt: TGTGCCAGCAGTTACGGGACTAGCAGGACCGGGGAGCTGTTTTTT; CDR3aa: CASSYGTSRTGELFF
d_gene: TRBD1; len: 14; v_gene: TRBV28; j_gene: TRBJ1-3; abundance: -; CDR3nt: TGTGCCAGCAGATCCACAGGGGGAGGAAACACCATATATTTT; CDR3aa: CASRSTGGGNTIYF
d_gene: TRBD1; len: 16; v_gene: TRBV5-8; j_gene: TRBJ2-7; abundance: -; CDR3nt: TGTGCCAGCAGCGGGTGGACAGGGGGCGGTTCGGTCGAGCAGTACTTC; CDR3aa: CASSGWTGGGSVEQYF
d_gene: TRBD1; len: 13; v_gene: TRBV30; j_gene: TRBJ2-7; abundance: -; CDR3nt: TGTGCCGGAGGGACAGGAGGCTACTACGAGCAGTACTTC; CDR3aa: CAGGTGGYYEQYF
d_gene: -; len: 14; v_gene: TRBV27; j_gene: TRBJ1-3; abundance: -; CDR3nt: TGTGCCAGCAGTTTTCGGGGTGGTGGAAACACCATATATTTT; CDR3aa: CASSFRGGGNTIYF
d_gene: TRBD2; len: 15; v_gene: TRBV5-5; j_gene: TRBJ2-4; abundance: -; CDR3nt: TGTGCCAGCAGCCACATAGCGGGAGGCTTGGGCATTCAGTACTTC; CDR3aa: CASSHIAGGLGIQYF
d_gene: TRBD1; len: 15; v_gene: TRBV7-2; j_gene: TRBJ1-2; abundance: once; CDR3nt: TGTGCCAGCAGCCCTCACAGGGGCCAGACGCATGGCTACACCTTC; CDR3aa: CASSPHRGQTHGYTF
d_gene: TRBD1; len: 14; v_gene: TRBV9; j_gene: TRBJ2-3; abundance: few; CDR3nt: TGTGCCAGTGACTCAGGGGGCGCCGCAGATACGCAGTATTTT; CDR3aa: CASDSGGAADTQYF
d_gene: -; len: 15; v_gene: TRBV12-5; j_gene: TRBJ2-2; abundance: -; CDR3nt: TGTGCTAGTGGTAGACAGCTAACGAACACCGGGGAGCTGTTTTTT; CDR3aa: CASGRQLTNTGELFF
d_gene: TRBD2; len: 15; v_gene: TRBV27; j_gene: TRBJ2-3; abundance: -; CDR3nt: TGTGCCAGCACTTCCGAGCTAGCGGGATCAGATACGCAGTATTTT; CDR3aa: CASTSELAGSDTQYF